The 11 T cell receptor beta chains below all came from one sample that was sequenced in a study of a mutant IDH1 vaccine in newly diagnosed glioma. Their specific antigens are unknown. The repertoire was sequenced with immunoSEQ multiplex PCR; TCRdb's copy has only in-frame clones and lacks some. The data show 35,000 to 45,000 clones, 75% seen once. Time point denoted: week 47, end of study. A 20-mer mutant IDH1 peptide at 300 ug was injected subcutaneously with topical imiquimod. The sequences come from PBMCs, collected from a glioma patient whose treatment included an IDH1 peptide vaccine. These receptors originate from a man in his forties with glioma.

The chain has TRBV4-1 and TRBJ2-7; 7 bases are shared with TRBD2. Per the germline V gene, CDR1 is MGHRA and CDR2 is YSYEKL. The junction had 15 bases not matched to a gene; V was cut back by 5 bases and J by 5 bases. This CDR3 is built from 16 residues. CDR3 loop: CASSSLGREKSDEQYF. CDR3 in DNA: TGCGCCAGCAGCTCCCTCGGGCGGGAGAAGTCTGACGAGCAGTACTTC.

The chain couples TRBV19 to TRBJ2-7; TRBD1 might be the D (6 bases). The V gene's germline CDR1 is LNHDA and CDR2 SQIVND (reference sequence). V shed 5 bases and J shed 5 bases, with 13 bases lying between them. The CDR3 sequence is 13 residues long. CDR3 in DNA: TGTGCCAGTAGTCAGGGGCCATCTGACGAGCAGTACTTC. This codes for CASSQGPSDEQYF.

The CDR3 bases are TGTGCCAGTAGTATGGCTAACAGGGGGACTACCACTGAAGCTTTCTTT. Protein product: CASSMANRGTTTEAFF. The rearrangement joins TRBV19 to TRBJ1-1; 8 bases match TRBD1. J gave up 4 bases and V 3 bases, and 10 bases lay outside the gene matches. The CDR3 loop spans 16 amino acids. The germline CDR1 and CDR2 sequences are LNHDA and SQIVND (reference sequence).

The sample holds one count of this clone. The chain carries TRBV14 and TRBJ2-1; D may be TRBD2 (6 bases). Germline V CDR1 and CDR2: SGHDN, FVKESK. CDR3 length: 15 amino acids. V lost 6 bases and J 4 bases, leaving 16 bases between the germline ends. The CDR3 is CASRRASGGYNEQFF. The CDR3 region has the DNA TGTGCCAGCAGGAGAGCGAGCGGAGGGTACAATGAGCAGTTCTTC.

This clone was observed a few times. The CDR3 DNA follows: TGTGCCAGCAGCCGACAAATGGGGGGGACTGAAGCTTTCTTT. This sequence encodes CASSRQMGGTEAFF. The chain has TRBV9 and TRBJ1-1; perhaps TRBD1 as D (5 bases). The V and J ends lost 4 bases and 5 bases respectively, with 15 bases between them. CDR1 SGDLS and CDR2 YYNGEE come from the germline V gene. The CDR3 has 14 residues.

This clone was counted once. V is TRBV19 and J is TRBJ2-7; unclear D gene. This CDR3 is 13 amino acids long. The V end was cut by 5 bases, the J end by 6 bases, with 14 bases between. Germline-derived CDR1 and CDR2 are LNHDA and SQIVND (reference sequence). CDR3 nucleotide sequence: TGTGCCAGTAGTCATCGTTCTAGTCCCGAGCAGTACTTC. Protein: CASSHRSSPEQYF.

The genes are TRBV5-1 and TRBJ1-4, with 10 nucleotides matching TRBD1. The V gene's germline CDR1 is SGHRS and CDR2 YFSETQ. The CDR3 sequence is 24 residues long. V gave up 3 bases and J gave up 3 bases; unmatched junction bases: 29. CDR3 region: CASSSKGQGFSLLGSPWSNEKLFF. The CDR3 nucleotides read TGCGCCAGCAGCTCAAAGGGACAGGGGTTTTCGCTTCTCGGGTCACCTTGGTCTAATGAAAAACTGTTTTTT.

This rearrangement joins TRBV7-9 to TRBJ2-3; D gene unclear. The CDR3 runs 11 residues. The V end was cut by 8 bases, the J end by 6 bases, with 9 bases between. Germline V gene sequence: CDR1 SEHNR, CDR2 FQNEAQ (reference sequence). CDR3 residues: CASQAVDTQYF. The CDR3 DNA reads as TGTGCCAGCCAAGCTGTTGATACGCAGTATTTT.

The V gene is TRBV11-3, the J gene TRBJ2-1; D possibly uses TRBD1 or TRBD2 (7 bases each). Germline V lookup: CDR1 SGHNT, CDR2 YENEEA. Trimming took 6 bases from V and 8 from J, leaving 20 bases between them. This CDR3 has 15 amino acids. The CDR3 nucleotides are TGTGCCAGCAGACCCGACAGGGCCCGGGGGGATGAGCAGTTCTTC. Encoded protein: CASRPDRARGDEQFF.

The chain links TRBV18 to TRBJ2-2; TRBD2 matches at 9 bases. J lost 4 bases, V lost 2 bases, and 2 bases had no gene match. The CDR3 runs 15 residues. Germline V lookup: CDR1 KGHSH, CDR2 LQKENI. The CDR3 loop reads CASSPGAGGTGELFF. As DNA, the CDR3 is TGTGCCAGCTCACCAGGAGCGGGGGGCACCGGGGAGCTGTTTTTT.

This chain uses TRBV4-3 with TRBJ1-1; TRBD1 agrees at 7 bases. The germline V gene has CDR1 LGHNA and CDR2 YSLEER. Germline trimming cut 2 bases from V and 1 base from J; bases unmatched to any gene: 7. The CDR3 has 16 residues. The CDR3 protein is CASSQQTGQENTEAFF. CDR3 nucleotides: TGCGCCAGCAGCCAACAAACTGGACAGGAGAACACTGAAGCTTTCTTT.